The TCR beta chain described here comes from a study of human T cells and chemical hapten exposure. Regarding the study as a whole: It was expanded TCRs that formed significantly more large CDR3 similarity clusters than controls did.

The time point here: patch test 3, about 24 weeks after DPC sensitization. Treatment defined: therapeutic diphenylcyclopropenone sensitization with weekly scalp DPC. At every patch-test visit, blood was drawn before the patch test was applied. The CDR3 covers 13 residues. V gave up 5 bases and J gave up 5 bases, with 13 bases separating them. Germline values: CDR1 DFQATT, CDR2 SNEGSKA (reference sequence). TCRdb re-analysed the RACE reads in MiXCR, keeping a single row per CDR3 protein. The sample yields just over 70,000 distinct CDR3 sequences, 11% seen once. This clonotype was counted between two and nine times. Antigen unknown.

The rearrangement links TRBV20-1 to TRBJ2-1; the D is unclear. The TCR originated in a woman in her forties or fifties with alopecia areata. Some clones in this sample may be carry-over from other donors' samples. The starting material was whole blood, obtained in connection with sensitization to the hapten diphenylcyclopropenone (DPC). Written as DNA, the CDR3 is TGCAGTGCTCCTTTAATCCGAGACAATGAGCAGTTCTTC. Translation: CSAPLIRDNEQFF.